The 19 T cell receptor beta chains below all came from one sample that was sequenced in a study of early T cells in non-severe SARS-CoV-2 infection. One entry per CDR3 protein, called by TCRdb with MiXCR from the 5' RACE reads. Of about 94,000 distinct CDR3 sequences listed, about 12% are singletons. The sequenced sample was whole blood. The receptors shown here come from an adult who was a healthcare worker with PCR-confirmed SARS-CoV-2 infection or an uninfected control (not recorded which).

This clonotype was counted at least ten times. V gene TRBV14 combines with J gene TRBJ1-2; D perhaps matches TRBD1 (5 bases). V was clipped by 1 base and J by 1 base, with 10 bases between them. There are 15 residues in the CDR3. Germline CDR1 reads SGHDN; CDR2 reads FVKESK. The CDR3: CASSQASGGNYGYTF. CDR3 sequence (DNA): TGTGCCAGCAGCCAAGCATCCGGGGGTAACTATGGCTACACCTTC.

The J gene is TRBJ2-3, the V gene TRBV2, with 7 bases that match TRBD2. In germline, CDR1 is SNHLY, CDR2 FYNNEI. There are 12 residues in the CDR3. The V and J ends lost 8 bases and 4 bases, in that order; junction bases with no gene match: 3. The CDR3 loop reads CASRGDPDTQYF. For the CDR3, the DNA is TGTGCCAGCCGGGGGGACCCAGATACGCAGTATTTT.

Regarding this clonotype: A read error is possible here, since a much larger clone lies one base away. The chain employs TRBV7-2 and TRBJ2-7, with a possible D match to TRBD1 (5 bases). The CDR3 has 14 residues. Looked up from germline, CDR1 is SGHTA and CDR2 is FQGNSA. Trimming took 2 bases from V and 2 from J, leaving 10 bases between them. CDR3: CTSSLQGRAYEQYF. CDR3 bases: TGTACCAGCAGCTTACAAGGCAGGGCCTACGAGCAGTACTTC.

This clonotype was counted ten times or more. This chain links TRBV28 with TRBJ2-7; D remains unclear. Germline assignment: CDR1 MDHEN and CDR2 SYDVKM. This CDR3 is built from 13 residues. V lost 3 bases, J lost 5 bases, and 11 bases lay in between. The CDR3 sequence: CASSLVQPDEQYF. The CDR3 DNA reads as TGTGCCAGCAGTTTGGTCCAGCCGGACGAGCAGTACTTC.

This clonotype was counted at least ten times. This chain joins TRBV7-2 and TRBJ2-3; D is ambiguous. From germline, CDR1 is SGHTA and CDR2 FQGNSA. This CDR3 has 11 residues. The ends were cut back, 4 bases at V and 7 bases at J, with 6 bases in the middle. This CDR3 is CASSSTYTQYF. As DNA, the CDR3 is TGTGCCAGCAGCTCTACCTATACGCAGTATTTT.

This clonotype showed up just a few times. The chain has TRBV12-5 and TRBJ2-7; 7 bases match TRBD1. Germline V gene lookup returns CDR1 LGHNT and CDR2 FRNRAP. The CDR3 is 14 amino acids. Losses at the gene ends were 2 bases for V and 3 bases for J; bases not matched to a gene: 4. The CDR3 coding sequence is TGTGCTAGTGGTTTGAAGGCAGGGGGCTACGAGCAGTACTTC. The encoded protein is CASGLKAGGYEQYF.

This clonotype was seen at least ten times. J is TRBJ2-2 and V is TRBV7-9; TRBD1 agrees at 7 bases. The germline V gene has CDR1 SEHNR and CDR2 FQNEAQ (reference sequence). The CDR3 sequence is 17 residues long. The V gene end was trimmed by 5 bases and the J gene end by 4 bases; junction bases not matched to a gene: 13. The CDR3 reads CASSRRQGPGRTGELFF. The CDR3 DNA reads TGTGCCAGCAGCCGCCGACAGGGCCCTGGGCGCACCGGGGAGCTGTTTTTT.

This clonotype was observed many times. V is TRBV7-6 and J is TRBJ1-5; tentatively, D is TRBD1 (6 bases). Looked up from germline, CDR1 is SGHVS and CDR2 is FNYEAQ. V dropped 1 base and J dropped 6 bases, with 10 bases sitting between them. The CDR3 consists of 14 residues. CDR3 region: CASSLVQGGQPQHF. The DNA of the CDR3 is TGTGCCAGCAGCTTAGTCCAAGGGGGTCAGCCCCAGCATTTT.

A few counts support this clonotype. The V call is TRBV20-1, the J call TRBJ2-7; 10 bases align to TRBD2. V dropped 6 bases and J dropped 6; count of bases not matched to a gene: 2. This CDR3 is 11 amino acids long. Germline V gives CDR1 DFQATT, CDR2 SNEGSKA (reference sequence). The CDR3 DNA reads as TGCAGTGCGGCTAGCGGGGGCGAGCAGTACTTC. Translated: CSAASGGEQYF.

The J gene is TRBJ1-5, the V gene TRBV28; D not certain. There are 14 residues in the CDR3. Trimming shortened V by 6 bases and J by 2 bases, and 11 bases separated the two germline ends. The germline V gene has CDR1 MDHEN and CDR2 SYDVKM. In DNA, the CDR3 is TGTGCCAGCAGCCCACGGCTAGGCAATCAGCCCCAGCATTTT. Its protein product is CASSPRLGNQPQHF.

The sample holds many counts of this clonotype. The rearrangement links TRBV6-2 or TRBV6-3 to TRBJ1-1; possible D gene TRBD1, 5 bases. The CDR3 is 14 amino acids. CDR1 and CDR2 from the germline V gene are MNHEY and SVGEGT. Trimming took off 7 bases at V and 4 bases at J, with 16 bases between the two ends. The CDR3 sequence is CASIRGSMSTEAFF. DNA of the CDR3: TGTGCCAGCATTAGGGGTTCCATGAGCACTGAAGCTTTCTTT.

This clonotype was observed at least ten times. The V and J genes are TRBV12-3 or TRBV12-4 and TRBJ2-3; tentative D call: TRBD2 (5 bases). This CDR3 spans 12 amino acids. V was pared by 5 bases and J by 8 bases, with 11 bases between. The CDR3 loop reads CASSHDYGTQYF. The CDR3 DNA reads as TGTGCCAGCAGTCACGACTATGGTACGCAGTATTTT.

This clonotype was seen many times. The V and J genes are TRBV3-1 and TRBJ2-2; D not resolved. Trimming cost V 1 base and J 3 bases, with 12 bases left between them. The CDR3 extends over 16 amino acids. From germline, CDR1 is LGHDT and CDR2 YNNKEL (reference sequence). Written as DNA, the CDR3 is TGTGCCAGCAGCCAAGTACAGATCCGCGACACCGGGGAGCTGTTTTTT. Encoded protein: CASSQVQIRDTGELFF. The whole variable domain, remainder taken from reference TRBV3-1 and TRBJ2-2, is DTAVSQTPKYLVTQMGNDKSIKCEQNLGHDTMYWYKQDSKKFLKIMFSYNNKELIINETVPNRFSPKSPDKAHLNLHINSLELGDSAVYFCASSQVQIRDTGELFFGEGSRLTVL.

This chain links TRBV28 with TRBJ2-5; D remains unclear. From germline, CDR1 is MDHEN and CDR2 SYDVKM. The germline V and J ends were trimmed by 8 bases and 2 bases, with 3 bases remaining between them. This CDR3 region has 10 residues. CDR3 sequence (DNA): TGTGCCAGCGGGCAAGAGACCCAGTACTTC. Its translation: CASGQETQYF.

This clonotype was detected a few times. The DNA for the CDR3 is TGTGCCAGCAACTCTTTAAGCGGGGGCAAAGAGACCCAGTACTTC. Translated, it gives CASNSLSGGKETQYF. The V call is TRBV28, the J call TRBJ2-5; 8 bases fit TRBD2. Germline CDR1 reads MDHEN; CDR2 reads SYDVKM. The CDR3 runs to 15 residues. With V trimmed by 7 bases and J by 3 bases, 10 bases remained unmatched.

The chain combines TRBV20-1 with TRBJ2-5; TRBD2 matches at 7 bases. The J segment lost 2 bases and the V segment lost 0 bases, leaving 6 bases of the junction unmatched. Germline V gives CDR1 DFQATT, CDR2 SNEGSKA (reference sequence). The CDR3 spans 15 residues. CDR3 loop: CSARDQGAGQETQYF. As DNA, the CDR3 is TGCAGTGCTAGAGATCAGGGAGCGGGACAAGAGACCCAGTACTTC.

The gene calls are TRBV6-1 and TRBJ1-1; possible D gene TRBD1, 6 bases. Germline CDR1 MNHNS, CDR2 SASEGT. V was trimmed by 2 bases and J by 5 bases, leaving 9 bases between them. The CDR3 is made up of 13 amino acids. The CDR3 sequence is CASSEQGWTEAFF. CDR3 sequence (DNA): TGTGCCAGCAGTGAACAGGGGTGGACTGAAGCTTTCTTT.

This clonotype has only a few counts. The chain employs TRBV28 and TRBJ2-3; TRBD1 matches 9 bases. V lost 6 bases, J lost 6 bases, and 10 bases stayed unmatched. The CDR3 consists of 15 residues. In germline, CDR1 is MDHEN, CDR2 SYDVKM. DNA for the CDR3: TGTGCCAGCAGCCTCGAGGGACAGGGTAAGGATACGCAGTATTTT. As protein: CASSLEGQGKDTQYF.

This chain uses TRBV5-4 with TRBJ2-7; D gene unclear. Per germline, CDR1 SGHNT and CDR2 YYREEE (reference sequence). There are 14 residues in the CDR3. With 4 bases removed from V and 3 bases from J, the gap between germline ends came to 14 bases. The CDR3 DNA reads TGTGCCAGCAGCCATCGTGGCTTGAGCTACGAGCAGTACTTC. Amino acid sequence: CASSHRGLSYEQYF.